These 30 T cell receptor beta chains share one sample of origin, sequenced in a study of early T cells in non-severe SARS-CoV-2 infection. TCRdb recomputed calls from the 5' RACE reads with MiXCR, one row per CDR3 protein. Of roughly 60,000 distinct CDR3 sequences listed, 5% to 7.5% are singletons. Sequences were derived from whole blood, sampled at baseline. These receptors were taken from an adult who was a healthcare worker with PCR-confirmed SARS-CoV-2 infection or an uninfected control (not recorded which).

This clonotype has a handful of counts. The rearrangement uses TRBV19 and TRBJ2-2, with 8 bases identical to TRBD1. Per the germline V gene, CDR1 is LNHDA and CDR2 is SQIVND (reference sequence). CDR3 size: 14 residues. J was trimmed by 4 bases and V by 7 bases; bases with no gene match: 5. The CDR3 coding sequence is TGTGCCAGTATGAACAGGGGGTCCACCGGGGAGCTGTTTTTT. The encoded protein is CASMNRGSTGELFF.

This clonotype appeared a few times. The CDR3 loop reads CASSFTGGGYNEQFF. CDR3 sequence (DNA): TGTGCCAGCAGTTTTACAGGGGGCGGCTACAATGAGCAGTTCTTC. J is TRBJ2-1 and V is TRBV27, with 9 positions matching TRBD1. The germline CDR1 and CDR2 sequences are MNHEY and SMNVEV (reference sequence). The length of the CDR3 is 15 residues. V trimming: 3 bases; J trimming: 3 bases; junction bases outside the gene matches: 3.

This clonotype was found many times. The rearrangement joins TRBV4-2 to TRBJ1-6; D not resolved. Germline CDR1 and CDR2: LGHNA and YNFKEQ. Between the trimmed V and J ends, which lost 4 bases and 4 bases, there was a span of 11 bases. The CDR3 totals 15 residues. This CDR3 is CASSPRDDYNSPLHF. CDR3 coding DNA: TGTGCCAGCAGCCCACGCGACGATTATAATTCACCCCTCCACTTT.

This clonotype has at least ten counts. The V call is TRBV2, the J call TRBJ1-2; D not certain. There are 14 residues in the CDR3. Trimming pared 3 bases from V and 3 bases from J, leaving 11 bases between. Germline CDR1 and CDR2: SNHLY and FYNNEI. The CDR3 sequence is CASSDEGGHYGYTF. The CDR3 DNA reads TGTGCCAGCAGTGACGAAGGAGGCCACTATGGCTACACCTTC.

This clonotype has ten or more counts. The rearrangement links TRBV20-1 to TRBJ1-2; D call uncertain. The CDR3 loop spans 16 amino acids. Between the trimmed V and J ends, which lost 3 bases and 5 bases, there was a span of 22 bases. CDR1 and CDR2 (germline): DFQATT, SNEGSKA (reference sequence). CDR3 in amino acids: CSARRLRDTLGYGYTF. The CDR3 DNA reads as TGCAGTGCTAGGAGGTTACGCGACACCCTTGGGTATGGCTACACCTTC.

CDR3 DNA sequence: TGTGCCAGCAGTGGACTAGCGGGGGACCCCAATGAGCAGTTCTTC. Amino acids: CASSGLAGDPNEQFF. The chain recombines TRBV27 with TRBJ2-1; 13 bases line up with TRBD2. CDR1 MNHEY and CDR2 SMNVEV come from the germline V gene (reference sequence). The CDR3 is 15 residues long. V trimming: 5 bases; J trimming: 6 bases; junction bases outside the gene matches: 4.

CDR3 loop: CASSWDSPGELFF. CDR3 nucleotide sequence: TGTGCCAGCAGCTGGGACTCGCCCGGGGAGCTGTTTTTT. The genes are TRBV7-6 and TRBJ2-2; perhaps TRBD2 as D (6 bases). The CDR3 spans 13 residues. CDR1 SGHVS and CDR2 FNYEAQ come from the germline V gene. Trimming removed 4 bases at V and 6 bases at J, with 9 bases between.

This clonotype occurred many times. This chain connects TRBV5-6 to TRBJ2-1, with unresolved D. The CDR3 spans 12 residues. Germline loops: CDR1 SGHDT, CDR2 YYEEEE. V was shortened by 4 bases and J by 10 bases, with 12 bases between the two germline ends. CDR3 in DNA: TGTGCCAGCAGCCGGGTGACATTAGAGCAGTTCTTC. Amino acid sequence: CASSRVTLEQFF.

The table lists this clonotype with many counts. The chain joins TRBV7-2 to TRBJ1-6; D ambiguous. Germline V CDR1 and CDR2: SGHTA, FQGNSA. The CDR3 has 16 amino acids. The V gene lost 2 bases and the J gene lost 4 bases, with 12 bases spanning the gap. The CDR3 nucleotides are TGTGCCAGCAGCTTAACGCCCGCCACTTATAATTCACCCCTCCACTTT. Translation gives CASSLTPATYNSPLHF.

This clonotype was seen more than once but under ten times. This chain uses TRBV7-2 with TRBJ2-3, with 7 bases aligning to TRBD1. The germline gives CDR1 SGHTA, CDR2 FQGNSA. This CDR3 comprises 15 residues. DNA of the CDR3: TGTGCGGGGACAGAGGGGTTTCCTAGCACAGATACGCAGTATTTT. Protein product: CAGTEGFPSTDTQYF.

This clonotype has ten or more counts. The chain uses TRBV19 and TRBJ2-5; D is unclear. The V gene lost 3 bases and the J gene lost 2 bases, with 7 bases spanning the gap. This CDR3 is built from 13 residues. In germline, CDR1 is LNHDA, CDR2 SQIVND (reference sequence). The CDR3 protein is CASSIPGQETQYF. The CDR3 bases are TGTGCCAGTAGTATCCCCGGTCAAGAGACCCAGTACTTC.

This clonotype has more than one count but fewer than ten. This chain connects TRBV6-5 to TRBJ2-5; 11 nucleotides align to TRBD2. This CDR3 has 16 residues. Per the germline V gene, CDR1 is MNHEY and CDR2 is SVGAGI. V gave up 7 bases and J gave up 4 bases; unmatched junction bases: 11. For the CDR3, the DNA is TGTGCCAGCACCGGGACTAGCGGAGCCCCCACAGAGACCCAGTACTTC. Encoded protein: CASTGTSGAPTETQYF.

This clonotype was found many times. V and J are TRBV6-6 and TRBJ1-6; 11 bases agree with TRBD1. Germline V gene lookup returns CDR1 MNHNY and CDR2 SVGAGI (reference sequence). CDR3 length: 14 amino acids. With 6 bases clipped from V and 9 bases from J, the junction kept 4 bases outside the gene matches. In DNA form, the CDR3 reads TGTGCCAGCAGGGACAGGGGGCCGGGTTCACCCCTCCACTTT. This translates into CASRDRGPGSPLHF.

This clonotype has a count of ten or more. The CDR3 protein is CASSNGDSEQYF. CDR3 bases: TGTGCCAGCAGTAATGGGGACAGCGAGCAGTACTTC. This chain connects TRBV2 to TRBJ2-7; 7 nucleotides line up with TRBD1. V shed 5 bases and J 6 bases; nucleotides not matched to a gene: 4. The CDR3 contains 12 residues. Germline V gives CDR1 SNHLY, CDR2 FYNNEI.

The genes are TRBV7-6 and TRBJ2-5; unclear D gene. Germline V gene sequence: CDR1 SGHVS, CDR2 FNYEAQ. The germline V and J ends were trimmed by 0 bases and 5 bases, with 7 bases remaining between them. The CDR3 is 13 amino acids. CDR3 residues: CASSLALAETQYF. The CDR3 bases are TGTGCCAGCAGCTTAGCCTTGGCGGAGACCCAGTACTTC.

This clonotype was counted only a few times. This rearrangement joins TRBV2 to TRBJ1-6; tentatively, D is TRBD1 (6 bases). The V gene's germline CDR1 is SNHLY and CDR2 FYNNEI. Trimming took 6 bases from V and 10 from J, leaving 13 bases between them. The CDR3 loop spans 13 amino acids. CDR3 in amino acids: CASRRQVDSPLHF. The CDR3, as DNA: TGTGCCAGCAGGAGACAGGTAGACTCACCCCTCCACTTT.

This clonotype came up many times. V and J are TRBV28 and TRBJ1-5; TRBD1 matches at 8 bases. The CDR3 is 15 amino acids. J lost 5 bases, V lost 6 bases, and 9 bases had no gene match. Germline V CDR1 and CDR2: MDHEN, SYDVKM. CDR3 coding DNA: TGTGCCAGCAGCCGGAGGACAGGGAGGTATCAGCCCCAGCATTTT. Protein product: CASSRRTGRYQPQHF.

V is TRBV6-2 or TRBV6-3 and J is TRBJ2-1, with 13 bases aligning to TRBD2. Trimming at V came to 6 bases and at J to 7 bases, leaving 15 bases not matched to a gene. CDR3 length: 18 amino acids. CDR1 is MNHEY and CDR2 is SVGEGT in the germline V gene. The CDR3 DNA is TGTGCCAGCAGCCGATCCATACCCGGACTAGCGGGGGAGAATGAGCAGTTCTTC. Translation gives CASSRSIPGLAGENEQFF.

This chain uses TRBV12-3 or TRBV12-4 with TRBJ1-6; D uncertain. V lost 3 bases and J 8 bases, leaving 14 bases between the germline ends. CDR3 length: 15 amino acids. DNA of the CDR3: TGTGCCAGCAGTTTTGAGAACAGTGGGCATTCACCCCTCCACTTT. The encoded protein is CASSFENSGHSPLHF.

DNA of the CDR3: TGTGCCAGCTCACCGGGTCAGGTGGCAGATACGCAGTATTTT. Its translation is CASSPGQVADTQYF. The chain joins TRBV18 to TRBJ2-3; no reliable D call. The CDR3 runs 14 residues. Germline loops: CDR1 KGHSH, CDR2 LQKENI. The V end was cut by 3 bases, the J end by 4 bases, with 11 bases between.

The chain joins TRBV10-3 to TRBJ2-3; 8 nucleotides agree with TRBD2. The CDR3 length is 14 residues. V dropped 6 bases and J dropped 4; count of bases not matched to a gene: 6. Germline CDR1 ENHRY, CDR2 SYGVKD. CDR3 in amino acids: CAIRIGGDSDTQYF. The DNA for the CDR3 is TGTGCCATCAGGATCGGGGGGGATTCAGATACGCAGTATTTT.

This clonotype appeared a few times. The chain couples TRBV6-2 or TRBV6-3 to TRBJ2-2; no clear D gene. The germline V gene has CDR1 MNHEY and CDR2 SVGEGT. The CDR3 sequence is 12 residues long. V shed 0 bases and J shed 11 bases, with 7 bases lying between them. This chain's CDR3 is CASSYSIRELFF. As DNA, the CDR3 is TGTGCCAGCAGTTACTCGATTCGAGAGCTGTTTTTT.

V gene TRBV28 combines with J gene TRBJ1-1; 9 nucleotides align to TRBD1. This CDR3 is 14 amino acids long. The junction had 9 bases not matched to a gene; V was cut back by 2 bases and J by 11 bases. Germline V lookup: CDR1 MDHEN, CDR2 SYDVKM. In DNA, the CDR3 is TGTGCCAGCAGTTTAGACAGGGGGTTAGTCCAGGCTTTCTTT. It translates to CASSLDRGLVQAFF.

In this sample, this clonotype turned up many times. This chain connects TRBV18 to TRBJ1-1; 9 nucleotides align to TRBD1. The CDR3 totals 19 residues. CDR1 KGHSH and CDR2 LQKENI come from the germline V gene. Trimming cost V 1 base and J 1 base; bases outside gene matches: 13. CDR3 protein: CASSPLFTGGGGANTEAFF. CDR3 DNA: TGTGCCAGCTCACCACTGTTTACAGGGGGCGGAGGTGCGAACACTGAAGCTTTCTTT.

In its sample, this clonotype was seen many times. The V call is TRBV20-1, the J call TRBJ2-1; D uncertain. The CDR3 contains 12 residues. V dropped 1 base and J dropped 4 bases, with 5 bases sitting between them. Germline CDR1 and CDR2: DFQATT and SNEGSKA (reference sequence). The CDR3: CSARGPYNEQFF. The CDR3 DNA reads TGCAGTGCTAGAGGACCTTACAATGAGCAGTTCTTC.

In its sample, this clonotype is medium-sized. The chain employs TRBV7-9 and TRBJ2-7; 7 positions match TRBD2. The CDR3 consists of 16 residues. Germline CDR1 and CDR2: SEHNR and FQNEAQ (reference sequence). Trimming removed 5 bases from V and 6 bases from J; junction bases left unmatched: 16. The CDR3 spells CASSQALAGEVIEQYF. CDR3 in DNA: TGTGCCAGCAGCCAAGCGCTCGCGGGGGAGGTCATCGAGCAGTACTTC. The complete variable domain, with remaining parts taken from reference TRBV7-9 and TRBJ2-7, reads DTGVSQNPRHKITKRGQNVTFRCDPISEHNRLYWYRQTLGQGPEFLTYFQNEAQLEKSRLLSDRFSAERPKGSFSTLEIQRTEQGDSAMYLCASSQALAGEVIEQYFGPGTRLTVT.

This clonotype came up a few times. The chain carries TRBV28 and TRBJ1-6; TRBD1 matches at 7 bases. V was clipped by 3 bases and J by 7 bases; unmatched bases: 6. Per the germline V gene, CDR1 is MDHEN and CDR2 is SYDVKM. This CDR3 comprises 15 residues. CDR3 in amino acids: CASSFRTGWNSPLHF. In DNA form, the CDR3 reads TGTGCCAGCAGTTTCCGGACAGGCTGGAATTCACCCCTCCACTTT.

This clonotype was observed many times. The chain is built from TRBV4-3 and TRBJ2-1; D possibly corresponds to TRBD1 (5 bases). This CDR3 region has 14 residues. V was clipped by 3 bases and J by 10 bases, with 16 bases between them. Per the germline V gene, CDR1 is LGHNA and CDR2 is YSLEER. The CDR3 sequence is CASSQETGLGEQFF. As DNA, the CDR3 is TGCGCCAGCAGCCAGGAAACAGGTCTGGGCGAGCAGTTCTTC.

This rearrangement joins TRBV4-1 to TRBJ2-3, with unresolved D. The CDR3 loop spans 18 amino acids. Germline CDR1 is MGHRA and CDR2 is YSYEKL. Trimming left V 1 base short and J 2 bases short, with 19 bases between. CDR3 sequence: CASSQAFENLANTDTQYF. Written as DNA, the CDR3 is TGCGCCAGCAGCCAAGCTTTCGAAAATTTGGCCAACACAGATACGCAGTATTTT.

This clonotype was observed at least ten times. The genes are TRBV28 and TRBJ1-1, with D possibly TRBD1 on 5 matching bases. This CDR3 region has 14 residues. Trimming shortened V by 6 bases and J by 5 bases, and 16 bases separated the two germline ends. Germline V CDR1 and CDR2: MDHEN, SYDVKM. CDR3: CASSLPVGGTEAFF. CDR3 coding DNA: TGTGCCAGCAGCTTGCCGGTGGGGGGAACTGAAGCTTTCTTT.